Here is one T cell receptor (beta chain) with its context. The sample belongs to a study of blood T cell repertoires in COVID-19. Overall study: Acute-phase and convalescent COVID-19 samples originated in the United States, Italy and Spain.

In the authors' workflow: Nucleated cell counts were estimated from reference gene primer amplification. TCRdb keeps only in-frame clones here, not all; method: immunoSEQ multiplex PCR. Clone size and V and J calls were adopted from that table, with D and trimming inferred from the DNA. The data hold approximately 240,000 clones, with 80% to 90% observed a single time. The sequenced material came from peripheral blood. The receptor was derived from a man between 50 and 59 years old who had recovered from COVID-19.

CDR3 in DNA: TGTGCCACGAGGGGGTACAACGAGCAGTACTTC. Translated: CATRGYNEQYF. The chain is built from TRBV7-6 and TRBJ2-7; tentatively, D is TRBD1 (6 bases). V was shortened by 10 bases and J by 5 bases, with 12 bases between the two germline ends. There are 11 residues in the CDR3. The V gene's germline CDR1 is SGHVS and CDR2 FNYEAQ. Full variable domain (rest looked up from reference TRBV7-6 and TRBJ2-7): GAGVSQSPRYKVTKRGQDVALRCDPISGHVSLYWYRQALGQGPEFLTYFNYEAQQDKSGLPNDRFSAERPEGSISTLTIQRTEQRDSAMYRCATRGYNEQYFGPGTRLTVT.